These 11 T cell receptor beta chains came from one sample sequenced in a study of T cell changes during pregnancy in multiple sclerosis (dated by TCRdb to the late 2010s). The protocol used for the library was the immunoSEQ multiplex PCR assay. Entries here come from immuneACCESS through TCRdb and include only in-frame sequences with V and J called. Some clones fail to appear in such tables; in the studies checked, an unresolved V gene covers under half of the shortfall, and the cause of the remainder is unknown. This sample gives about 87,000 clones in total; around 93% of them show up just once. In total, the top ten clones hold under 1.5% of the sample. The material was peripheral blood, obtained in the third trimester of pregnancy. The receptors shown here come from a female donor in good health, enrolled as a control in a pregnancy study.

This rearrangement joins TRBV7-2 to TRBJ2-5, with 7 positions matching TRBD2. V lost 3 bases, J lost 3 bases, and 4 bases stayed unmatched. The CDR3 length is 14 residues. Germline values: CDR1 SGHTA, CDR2 FQGNSA. CDR3 residues: CASSFQAGEETQYF. Written as DNA, the CDR3 is TGTGCCAGCAGCTTTCAGGCGGGAGAAGAGACCCAGTACTTC.

This CDR3 is CAISDGGSYEQYF. The CDR3 bases are TGTGCCATCAGTGACGGCGGCTCCTACGAGCAGTACTTC. The rearrangement joins TRBV10-3 to TRBJ2-7; D unclear. The V end lost 3 bases, the J end lost 0 bases, and 6 bases lay between the germline ends. Germline lookup yields CDR1 ENHRY and CDR2 SYGVKD. This CDR3 is 13 amino acids long.

CDR3 protein: CASSLVISWQGAHEQYF. Written as DNA, the CDR3 is TGCGCCAGCAGCTTGGTTATTTCCTGGCAGGGGGCCCACGAGCAGTACTTC. The genes are TRBV5-1 and TRBJ2-7, with TRBD1 matching over 8 bases. There are 17 residues in the CDR3. J was trimmed by 5 bases and V by 0 bases; bases with no gene match: 13. CDR1 and CDR2 from the germline V gene are SGHRS and YFSETQ.

The chain carries TRBV7-8 and TRBJ2-5, with D tentatively TRBD1 (5 bases). V dropped 6 bases and J dropped 1 base, with 9 bases sitting between them. The germline V gene encodes CDR1 SGHVS and CDR2 FQNEAQ. The CDR3 contains 13 residues. The CDR3 nucleotides read TGTGCCAGCAGTTTCCAGGGCCAAGAGACCCAGTACTTC. It encodes CASSFQGQETQYF.

The chain links TRBV6-5 to TRBJ2-3; TRBD1 matches at 7 bases. The V segment lost 6 bases and the J segment 4 bases; nucleotides outside the gene matches: 10. Looked up from germline, CDR1 is MNHEY and CDR2 is SVGAGI. CDR3 size: 15 residues. The CDR3 is CASRPDRTGPDTQYF. In DNA form, the CDR3 reads TGTGCCAGCAGACCGGACAGGACTGGTCCAGATACGCAGTATTTT.

The chain links TRBV6-1 to TRBJ2-2; 7 positions agree with TRBD1. V lost 7 bases and J lost 6; bases outside the gene matches: 5. The germline V gene encodes CDR1 MNHNS and CDR2 SASEGT. This CDR3 spans 13 amino acids. CDR3: CASIRQGAGELFF. CDR3 bases: TGTGCCAGCATACGGCAGGGGGCCGGGGAGCTGTTTTTT.

The rearrangement uses TRBV18 and TRBJ1-1, with D unclear. There are 14 residues in the CDR3. Trimming took 3 bases from V and 4 from J, leaving 12 bases between them. The germline CDR1 and CDR2 sequences are KGHSH and LQKENI. CDR3 nucleotides: TGTGCCAGCTCACCCCCAAACATACGCACTGAAGCTTTCTTT. Encoded protein: CASSPPNIRTEAFF.

The genes are TRBV29-1 and TRBJ1-5; 10 positions agree with TRBD1. CDR3 size: 14 residues. The germline V gene encodes CDR1 SQVTM and CDR2 ANQGSEA. The J segment lost 3 bases and the V segment lost 6 bases, leaving 5 bases of the junction unmatched. CDR3 DNA: TGCAGCGTCGGGACAGGGGCTCTCAATCAGCCCCAGCATTTT. It encodes CSVGTGALNQPQHF.

This chain links TRBV4-1 with TRBJ2-5, with TRBD2 identical over 10 bases. This CDR3 comprises 16 residues. The germline V gene encodes CDR1 MGHRA and CDR2 YSYEKL. Trimming at V came to 4 bases and at J to 4 bases, leaving 9 bases not matched to a gene. Written as DNA, the CDR3 is TGCGCCAGCAGCCCCATGAGTAGACTAGCGGGAGAGACCCAGTACTTC. Protein product: CASSPMSRLAGETQYF.

The chain recombines TRBV19 with TRBJ2-7, with 9 bases fitting TRBD2. After removal of 4 bases from V and 2 bases from J, the junction contained 3 bases not matched to a gene. The germline CDR1 and CDR2 sequences are LNHDA and SQIVND (reference sequence). This CDR3 is 14 amino acids long. This CDR3 is CASSTAGGPYEQYF. The CDR3 region has the DNA TGTGCCAGTAGTACGGCGGGAGGGCCCTACGAGCAGTACTTC.

The chain carries TRBV23-1 and TRBJ2-1, with 8 nucleotides matching TRBD2. TRBV23-1 is noted as an ORF with a role that remains uncertain. The V gene end was trimmed by 6 bases and the J gene end by 15 bases; junction bases not matched to a gene: 4. The CDR3 is 10 amino acids. The DNA of the CDR3 is TGCGCCAGCAGCCAAACTAGCGGGTTCTTC. Encoded protein: CASSQTSGFF.